The clone carrying this T cell receptor (beta chain) was recorded many times. Each single cDNA molecule received a unique molecular identifier. Via MiXCR, TCRdb re-called the 5' RACE reads, giving one row per CDR3 protein. The repertoire includes 70,000 or so distinct CDR3 sequences, around 9.1% of them detected once, and 7.6% sits in the top ten. The sample originates from a study of early T cells in non-severe SARS-CoV-2 infection. CDR3 length: 16 amino acids. Trimming removed 3 bases from V and 0 bases from J; junction bases left unmatched: 6. The V gene's germline CDR1 is WSHSY and CDR2 SAAADI. Sequencing used whole blood, obtained at baseline. The chain couples TRBV10-2 to TRBJ2-5, with TRBD2 matching 8 bases. The TCR sequence derives from an adult who was a healthcare worker with PCR-confirmed SARS-CoV-2 infection or an uninfected control (not recorded which). CDR3 nucleotide sequence: TGCGCCAGCAGTGATGGTGGCGGGGGGTACCAAGAGACCCAGTACTTC. Its protein product is CASSDGGGGYQETQYF.